This TCR beta chain was identified in a study of T-cell memory formation after mild COVID-19. Germline V gene data show CDR1 as SGHTA and CDR2 as FQGNSA. The CDR3 has 13 residues. The V and J ends lost 3 bases and 7 bases respectively, with 12 bases between them. Each CDR3 protein is one row after TCRdb ran MiXCR on the 5' RACE reads. The data contain fewer than 250,000 distinct CDR3 sequences, about 16% of them singletons. The table lists this clonotype with a few counts. J is TRBJ1-1 and V is TRBV7-2; no reliable D call. Sequencing was done on a sample of PBMCs or a T cell subset sorted from them (not recorded which). This receptor was identified in an adult woman who had mild COVID-19 (a few samples of this study predate the infection). Cell type and time point are not known. CDR3 bases: TGTGCCAGCAGCTTTAACAGCCGAATTGAAGCTTTCTTT. It encodes CASSFNSRIEAFF.